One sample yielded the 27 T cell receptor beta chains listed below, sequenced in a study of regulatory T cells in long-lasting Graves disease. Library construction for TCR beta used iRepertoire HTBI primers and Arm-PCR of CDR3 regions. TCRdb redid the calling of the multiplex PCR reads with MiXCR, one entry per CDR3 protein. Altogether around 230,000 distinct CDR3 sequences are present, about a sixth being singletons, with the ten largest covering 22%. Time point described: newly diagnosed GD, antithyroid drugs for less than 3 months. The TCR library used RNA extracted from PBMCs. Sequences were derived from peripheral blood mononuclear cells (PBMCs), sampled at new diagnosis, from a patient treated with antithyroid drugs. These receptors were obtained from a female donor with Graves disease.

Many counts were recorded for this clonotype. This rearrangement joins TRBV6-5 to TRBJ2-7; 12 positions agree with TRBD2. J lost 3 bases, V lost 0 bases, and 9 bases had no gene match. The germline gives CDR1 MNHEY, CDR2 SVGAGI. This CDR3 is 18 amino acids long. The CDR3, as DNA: TGTGCCAGCAGTTACTCGTTCACTAGCGGGGGGATTTTCTACGAGCAGTACTTC. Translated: CASSYSFTSGGIFYEQYF.

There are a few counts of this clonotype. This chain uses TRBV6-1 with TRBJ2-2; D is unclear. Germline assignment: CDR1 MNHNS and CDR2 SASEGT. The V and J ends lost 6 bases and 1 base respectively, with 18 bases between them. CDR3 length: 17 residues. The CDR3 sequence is CASRQETPLRNTGELFF. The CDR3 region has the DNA TGTGCCAGCAGACAAGAAACACCCCTAAGGAACACCGGGGAGCTGTTTTTT.

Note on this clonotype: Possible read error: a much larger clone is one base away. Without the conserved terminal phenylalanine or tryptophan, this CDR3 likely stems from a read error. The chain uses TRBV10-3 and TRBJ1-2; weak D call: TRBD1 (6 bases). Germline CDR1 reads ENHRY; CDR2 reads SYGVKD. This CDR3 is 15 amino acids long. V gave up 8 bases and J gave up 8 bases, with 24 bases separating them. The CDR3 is CAIHEGQSPDAGYTL. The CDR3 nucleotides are TGTGCCATCCACGAAGGACAGTCCCCCGACGCCGGCTACACCCTC.

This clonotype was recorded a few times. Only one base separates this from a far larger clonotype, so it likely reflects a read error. CDR3 coding DNA: TGTGCCAGCAGTGAAAGACTAAACACAACTGAAGCTTTCTTT. Translated: CASSERLNTTEAFF. The chain is built from TRBV2 and TRBJ1-1; no definite D call. The CDR3 extends over 14 amino acids. In germline, CDR1 is SNHLY, CDR2 FYNNEI. V was clipped by 2 bases and J by 5 bases, with 12 bases between them.

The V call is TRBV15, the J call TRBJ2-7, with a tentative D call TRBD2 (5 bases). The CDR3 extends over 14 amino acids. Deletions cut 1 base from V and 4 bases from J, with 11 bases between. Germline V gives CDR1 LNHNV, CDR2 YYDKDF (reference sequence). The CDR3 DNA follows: TGTGCCACCAGCAGAGTGTATGGAGGATACGAGCAGTACTTC. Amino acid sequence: CATSRVYGGYEQYF.

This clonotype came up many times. In nucleotides, the CDR3 is TGTGCCAGTAGGCTGGACAGGACTTCTAATTCACCCCTCCACTTT. Its translation is CASRLDRTSNSPLHF. This chain uses TRBV19 with TRBJ1-6, with TRBD1 matching 7 bases. The length of the CDR3 is 15 residues. J gave up 6 bases and V 6 bases, and 8 bases lay outside the gene matches. Germline V gives CDR1 LNHDA, CDR2 SQIVND (reference sequence).

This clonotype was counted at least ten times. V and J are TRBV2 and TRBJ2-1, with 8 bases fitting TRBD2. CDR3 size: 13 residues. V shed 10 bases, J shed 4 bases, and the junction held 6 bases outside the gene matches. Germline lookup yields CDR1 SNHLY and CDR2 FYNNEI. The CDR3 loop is CATVAGTYNEQFF. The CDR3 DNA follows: TGTGCCACCGTAGCGGGAACATACAATGAGCAGTTCTTC.

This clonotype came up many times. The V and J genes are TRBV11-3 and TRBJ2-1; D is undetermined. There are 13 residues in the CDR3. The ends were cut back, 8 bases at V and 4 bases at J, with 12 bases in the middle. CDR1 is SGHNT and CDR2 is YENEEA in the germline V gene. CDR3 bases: TGTGCCAGCCTCGGCGTGGGTTACAATGAGCAGTTCTTC. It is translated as CASLGVGYNEQFF.

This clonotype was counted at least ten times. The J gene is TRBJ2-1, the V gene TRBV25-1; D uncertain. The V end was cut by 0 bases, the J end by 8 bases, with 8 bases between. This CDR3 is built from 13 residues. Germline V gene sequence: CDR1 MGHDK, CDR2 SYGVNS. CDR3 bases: TGTGCCAGCAGTGAATATAATGCGGATGAGCAGTTCTTC. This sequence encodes CASSEYNADEQFF.

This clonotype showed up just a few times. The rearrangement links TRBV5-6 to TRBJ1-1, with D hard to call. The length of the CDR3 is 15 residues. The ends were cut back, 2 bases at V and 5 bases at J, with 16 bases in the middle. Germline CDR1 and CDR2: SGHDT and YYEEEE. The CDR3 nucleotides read TGTGCCAGCAGCTTAGAAGTGGGCGCGGGTACTGAAGCTTTCTTT. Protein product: CASSLEVGAGTEAFF.

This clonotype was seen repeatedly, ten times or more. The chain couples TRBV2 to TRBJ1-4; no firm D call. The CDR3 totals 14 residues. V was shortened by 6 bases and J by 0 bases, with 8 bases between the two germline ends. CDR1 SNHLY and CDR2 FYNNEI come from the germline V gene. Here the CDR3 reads CASRPGSTNEKLFF. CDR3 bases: TGTGCCAGCAGACCCGGATCAACTAATGAAAAACTGTTTTTT.

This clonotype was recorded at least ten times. This chain's CDR3 is CSASPGGASEETQYF. As DNA, the CDR3 is TGCAGTGCTAGTCCGGGGGGGGCTTCTGAGGAGACCCAGTACTTC. This sequence joins TRBV20-1 and TRBJ2-5, with 8 nucleotides matching TRBD2. The V segment lost 3 bases and the J segment 5 bases; nucleotides outside the gene matches: 11. This CDR3 is built from 15 residues. Germline loops: CDR1 DFQATT, CDR2 SNEGSKA (reference sequence).

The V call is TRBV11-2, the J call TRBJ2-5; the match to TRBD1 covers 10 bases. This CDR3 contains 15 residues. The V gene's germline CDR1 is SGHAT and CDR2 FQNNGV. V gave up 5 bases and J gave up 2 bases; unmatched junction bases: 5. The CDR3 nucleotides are TGTGCCAGCAGCCCTCGGACAGGGGGGCAAGAGACCCAGTACTTC. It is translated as CASSPRTGGQETQYF. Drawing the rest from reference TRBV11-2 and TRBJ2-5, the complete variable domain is EAGVAQSPRYKIIEKRQSVAFWCNPISGHATLYWYQQILGQGPKLLIQFQNNGVVDDSQLPKDRFSAERLKGVDSTLKIQPAKLEDSAVYLCASSPRTGGQETQYFGPGTRLLVL.

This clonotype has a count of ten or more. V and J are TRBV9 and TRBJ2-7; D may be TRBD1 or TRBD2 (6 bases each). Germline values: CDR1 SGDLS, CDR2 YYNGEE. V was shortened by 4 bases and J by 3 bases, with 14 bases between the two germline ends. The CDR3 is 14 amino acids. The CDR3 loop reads CASSRGTNGYEQYF. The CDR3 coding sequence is TGTGCCAGCAGCCGGGGGACAAACGGCTACGAGCAGTACTTC.

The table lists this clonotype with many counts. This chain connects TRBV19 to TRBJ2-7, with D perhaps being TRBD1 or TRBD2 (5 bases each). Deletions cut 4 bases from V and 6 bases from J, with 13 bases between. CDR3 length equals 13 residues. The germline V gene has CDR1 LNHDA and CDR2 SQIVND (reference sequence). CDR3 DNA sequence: TGTGCCAGTAGTAGAGATTGGGGGAGCGAGCAGTACTTC. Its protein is CASSRDWGSEQYF.

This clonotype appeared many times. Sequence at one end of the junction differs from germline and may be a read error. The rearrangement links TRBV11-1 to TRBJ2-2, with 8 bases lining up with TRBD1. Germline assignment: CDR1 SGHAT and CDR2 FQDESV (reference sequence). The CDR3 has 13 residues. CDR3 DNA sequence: TGCGCCAGCAAACAGGGGGACACCGGGGAGCTGTTTTTT. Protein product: CASKQGDTGELFF.

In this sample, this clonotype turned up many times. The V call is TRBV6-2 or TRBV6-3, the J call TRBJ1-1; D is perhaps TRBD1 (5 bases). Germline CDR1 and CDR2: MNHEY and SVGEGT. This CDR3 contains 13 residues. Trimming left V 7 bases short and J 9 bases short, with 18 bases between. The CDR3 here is CASKQASLPQAFF. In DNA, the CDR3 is TGTGCCAGCAAACAGGCCTCCCTACCCCAAGCTTTCTTT.

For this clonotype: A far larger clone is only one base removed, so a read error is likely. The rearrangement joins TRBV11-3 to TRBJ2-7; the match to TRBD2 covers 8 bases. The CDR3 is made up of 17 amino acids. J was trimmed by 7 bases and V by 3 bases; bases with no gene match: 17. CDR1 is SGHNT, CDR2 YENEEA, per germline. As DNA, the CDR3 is TGTGCCAGCAGCTTTTCTTACGGGAGGGCCTTGGGGAATGAGCAGTACTTC. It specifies CASSFSYGRALGNEQYF.

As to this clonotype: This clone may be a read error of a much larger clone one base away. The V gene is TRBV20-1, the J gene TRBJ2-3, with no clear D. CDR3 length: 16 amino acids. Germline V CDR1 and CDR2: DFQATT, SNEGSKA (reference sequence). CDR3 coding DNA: TGCGGTGCTAGTGGTTCCGTTAGGGCTACCACAGATACGCAGTATTTT. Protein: CGASGSVRATTDTQYF.

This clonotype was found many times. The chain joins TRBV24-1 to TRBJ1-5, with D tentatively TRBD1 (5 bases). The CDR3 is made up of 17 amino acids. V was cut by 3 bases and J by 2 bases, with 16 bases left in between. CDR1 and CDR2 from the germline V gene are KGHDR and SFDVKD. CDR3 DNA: TGTGCCACCAGTGATCCCACCCCCGGGACTTGCAATCAGCCCCAGCATTTT. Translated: CATSDPTPGTCNQPQHF.

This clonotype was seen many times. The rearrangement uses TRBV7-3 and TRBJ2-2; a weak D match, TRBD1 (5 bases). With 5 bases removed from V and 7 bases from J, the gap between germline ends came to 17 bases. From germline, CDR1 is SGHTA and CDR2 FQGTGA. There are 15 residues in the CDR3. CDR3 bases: TGTGCCAGCAGCGCGACAGCGCCTGGAAGCGGGGAGCTGTTTTTT. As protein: CASSATAPGSGELFF.

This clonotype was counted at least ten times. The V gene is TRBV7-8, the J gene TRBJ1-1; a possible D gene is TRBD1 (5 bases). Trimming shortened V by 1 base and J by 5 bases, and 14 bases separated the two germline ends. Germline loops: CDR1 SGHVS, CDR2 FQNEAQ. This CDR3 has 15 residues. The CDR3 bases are TGTGCCAGCAGCTTAGGTCCGGGGGAGAAGACTGAAGCTTTCTTT. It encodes CASSLGPGEKTEAFF.

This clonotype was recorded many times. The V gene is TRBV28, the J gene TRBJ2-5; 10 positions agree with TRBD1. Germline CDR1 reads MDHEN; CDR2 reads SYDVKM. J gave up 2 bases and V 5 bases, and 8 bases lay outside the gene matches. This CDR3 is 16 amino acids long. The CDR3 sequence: CASSPWTGGGQETQYF. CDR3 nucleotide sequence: TGTGCCAGCAGTCCCTGGACAGGGGGGGGACAAGAGACCCAGTACTTC.

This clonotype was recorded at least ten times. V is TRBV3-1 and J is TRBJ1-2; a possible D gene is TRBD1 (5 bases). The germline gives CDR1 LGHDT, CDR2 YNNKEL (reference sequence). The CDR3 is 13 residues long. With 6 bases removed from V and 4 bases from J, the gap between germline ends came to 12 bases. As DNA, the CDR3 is TGTGCCAGCAGTGTTGACAGAAGCTATGGCTACACCTTC. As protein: CASSVDRSYGYTF.

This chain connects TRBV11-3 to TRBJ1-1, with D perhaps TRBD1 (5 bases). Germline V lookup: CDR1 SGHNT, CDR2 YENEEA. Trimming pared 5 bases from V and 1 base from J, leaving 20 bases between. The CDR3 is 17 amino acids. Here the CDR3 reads CASSSGTRYLKNTEAFF. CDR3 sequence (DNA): TGTGCCAGCAGCAGTGGGACCAGATACTTAAAGAACACTGAAGCTTTCTTT.

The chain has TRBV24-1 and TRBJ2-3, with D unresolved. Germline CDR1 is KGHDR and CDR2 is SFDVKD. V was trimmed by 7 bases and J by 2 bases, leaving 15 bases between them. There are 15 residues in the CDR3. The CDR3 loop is CATSQKGEPTDTQYF. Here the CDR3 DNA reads TGTGCCACCAGCCAGAAGGGCGAACCCACAGATACGCAGTATTTT.

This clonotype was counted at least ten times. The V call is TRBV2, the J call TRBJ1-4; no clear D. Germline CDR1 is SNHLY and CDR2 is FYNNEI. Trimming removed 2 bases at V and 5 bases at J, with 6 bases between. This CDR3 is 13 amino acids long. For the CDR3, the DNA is TGTGCCAGCAGTGAATTGGGGAATGAAAAACTGTTTTTT. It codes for CASSELGNEKLFF.